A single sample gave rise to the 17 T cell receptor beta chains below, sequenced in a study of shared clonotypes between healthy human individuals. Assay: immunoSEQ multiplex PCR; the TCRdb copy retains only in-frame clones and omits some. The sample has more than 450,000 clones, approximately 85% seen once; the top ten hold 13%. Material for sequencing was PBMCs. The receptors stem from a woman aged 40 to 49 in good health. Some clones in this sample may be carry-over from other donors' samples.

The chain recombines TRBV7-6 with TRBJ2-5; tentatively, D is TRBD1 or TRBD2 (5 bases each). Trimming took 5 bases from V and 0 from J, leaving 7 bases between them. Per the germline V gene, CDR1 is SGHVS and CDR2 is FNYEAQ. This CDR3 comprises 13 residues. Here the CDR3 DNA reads TGTGCCAGCAGCCGGGACCACCAAGAGACCCAGTACTTC. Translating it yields CASSRDHQETQYF.

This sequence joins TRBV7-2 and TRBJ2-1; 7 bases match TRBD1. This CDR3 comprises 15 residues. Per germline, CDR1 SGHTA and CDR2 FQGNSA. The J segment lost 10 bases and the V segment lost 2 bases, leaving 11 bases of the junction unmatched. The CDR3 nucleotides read TGTGCCAGCAGCTTAAATCCGGACAGGCGATGGGAGCAGTTCTTC. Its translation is CASSLNPDRRWEQFF.

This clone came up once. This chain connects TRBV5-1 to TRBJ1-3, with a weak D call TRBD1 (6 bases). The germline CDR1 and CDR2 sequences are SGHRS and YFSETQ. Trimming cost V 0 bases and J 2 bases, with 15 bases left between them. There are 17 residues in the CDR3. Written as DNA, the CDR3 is TGCGCCAGCAGCTTGGAGGGGCCGGGACACACTGGAAACACCATATATTTT. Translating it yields CASSLEGPGHTGNTIYF.

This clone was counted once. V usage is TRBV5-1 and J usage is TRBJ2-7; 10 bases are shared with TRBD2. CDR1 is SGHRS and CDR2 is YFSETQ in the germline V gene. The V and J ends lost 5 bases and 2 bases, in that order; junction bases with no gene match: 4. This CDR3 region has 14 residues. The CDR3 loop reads CASRRGLAAYEQYF. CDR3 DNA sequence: TGCGCCAGCAGAAGAGGACTAGCGGCCTACGAGCAGTACTTC.

The CDR3 spells CASSSRTGKLVGANVLTF. The CDR3 DNA reads as TGTGCCAGCAGCTCACGGACAGGGAAGTTGGTTGGGGCCAACGTCCTGACTTTC. The genes are TRBV7-2 and TRBJ2-6; 8 nucleotides agree with TRBD1. The ends lost 4 bases at V and 3 bases at J; junction bases unmatched: 11. This CDR3 has 18 residues. Germline CDR1 and CDR2: SGHTA and FQGNSA.

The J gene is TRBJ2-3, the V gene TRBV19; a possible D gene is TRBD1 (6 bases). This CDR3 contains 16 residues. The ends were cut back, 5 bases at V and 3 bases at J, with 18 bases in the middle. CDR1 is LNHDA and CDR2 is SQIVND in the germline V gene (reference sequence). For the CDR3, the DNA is TGTGCCAGTAGTCGACCCACCGGACAGAGAACAGATACGCAGTATTTT. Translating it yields CASSRPTGQRTDTQYF.

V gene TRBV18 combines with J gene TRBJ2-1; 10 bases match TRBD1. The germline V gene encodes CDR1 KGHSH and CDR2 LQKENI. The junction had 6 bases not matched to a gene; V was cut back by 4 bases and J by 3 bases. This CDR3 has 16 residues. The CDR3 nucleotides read TGTGCCAGCTCACTCGACAGGGGGCTCGGCTACAATGAGCAGTTCTTC. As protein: CASSLDRGLGYNEQFF.

DNA for the CDR3: TGCGCCAGCGCGGAGGACGGAGAGACCCAGTACTTC. Its translation: CASAEDGETQYF. The V and J genes are TRBV5-1 and TRBJ2-5; TRBD2 might be the D (5 bases). The CDR3 is 12 amino acids. V was trimmed by 7 bases and J by 4 bases, leaving 11 bases between them. CDR1 and CDR2 (germline): SGHRS, YFSETQ.

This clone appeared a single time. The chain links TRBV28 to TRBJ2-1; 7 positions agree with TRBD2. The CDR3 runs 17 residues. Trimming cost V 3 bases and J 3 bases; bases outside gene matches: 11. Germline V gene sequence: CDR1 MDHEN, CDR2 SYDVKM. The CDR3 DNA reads TGTGCCAGCAGTTTCCCTGGAGGGAGGGACTTCTACAATGAGCAGTTCTTC. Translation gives CASSFPGGRDFYNEQFF. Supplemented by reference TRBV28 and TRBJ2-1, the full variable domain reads DVKVTQSSRYLVKRTGEKVFLECVQDMDHENMFWYRQDPGLGLRLIYFSYDVKMKEKGDIPEGYSVSREKKERFSLILESASTNQTSMYLCASSFPGGRDFYNEQFFGPGTRLTVL.

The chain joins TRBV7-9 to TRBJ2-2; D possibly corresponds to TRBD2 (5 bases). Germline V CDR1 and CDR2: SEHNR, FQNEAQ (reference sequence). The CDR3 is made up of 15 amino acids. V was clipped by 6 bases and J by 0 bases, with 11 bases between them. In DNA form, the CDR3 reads TGTGCCAGCAGATATAGAGCGGCGAACACCGGGGAGCTGTTTTTT. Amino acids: CASRYRAANTGELFF.

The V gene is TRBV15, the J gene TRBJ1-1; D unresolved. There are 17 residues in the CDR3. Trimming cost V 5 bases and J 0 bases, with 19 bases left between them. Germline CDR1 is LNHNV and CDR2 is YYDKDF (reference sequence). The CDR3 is CATSPSVAGVLNTEAFF. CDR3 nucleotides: TGTGCCACCAGCCCGAGCGTGGCAGGAGTTTTGAACACTGAAGCTTTCTTT.

The CDR3 sequence is CASSQRGEVGTDTQYF. The CDR3, as DNA: TGTGCCAGCAGCCAGCGAGGGGAGGTTGGAACAGATACGCAGTATTTT. The chain carries TRBV7-2 and TRBJ2-3; D possibly corresponds to TRBD2 (6 bases). V was pared by 5 bases and J by 3 bases, with 18 bases between. This CDR3 spans 16 amino acids. Germline CDR1 reads SGHTA; CDR2 reads FQGNSA. The full variable domain, in which reference TRBV7-2 and TRBJ2-3 provide the parts outside the CDR3, is GAGVSQSPSNKVTEKGKDVELRCDPISGHTALYWYRQSLGQGLEFLIYFQGNSAPDKSGLPSDRFSAERTGGSVSTLTIQRTQQEDSAVYLCASSQRGEVGTDTQYFGPGTRLTVL.

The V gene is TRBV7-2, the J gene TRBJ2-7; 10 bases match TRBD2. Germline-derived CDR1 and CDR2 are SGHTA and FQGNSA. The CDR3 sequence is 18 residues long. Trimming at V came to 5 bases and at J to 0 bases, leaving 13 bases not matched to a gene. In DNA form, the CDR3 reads TGTGCCAGCAGCCAGCCACGGGGAACTAGCGGGACCTCCTACGAGCAGTACTTC. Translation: CASSQPRGTSGTSYEQYF.

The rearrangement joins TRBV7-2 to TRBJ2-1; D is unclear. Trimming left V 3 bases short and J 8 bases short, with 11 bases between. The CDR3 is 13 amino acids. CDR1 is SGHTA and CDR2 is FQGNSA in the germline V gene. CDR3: CASSFVPLDEQFF. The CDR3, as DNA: TGTGCCAGCAGCTTCGTCCCCTTGGATGAGCAGTTCTTC.

The CDR3 is CASSPQWGALGGTQYF. In DNA form, the CDR3 reads TGTGCCAGCAGCCCCCAATGGGGGGCCCTTGGGGGGACCCAGTACTTC. The V call is TRBV7-9, the J call TRBJ2-5, with D possibly being TRBD1 or TRBD2 (6 bases each). Trimming pared 5 bases from V and 7 bases from J, leaving 23 bases between. This CDR3 contains 16 residues. Germline loops: CDR1 SEHNR, CDR2 FQNEAQ (reference sequence).

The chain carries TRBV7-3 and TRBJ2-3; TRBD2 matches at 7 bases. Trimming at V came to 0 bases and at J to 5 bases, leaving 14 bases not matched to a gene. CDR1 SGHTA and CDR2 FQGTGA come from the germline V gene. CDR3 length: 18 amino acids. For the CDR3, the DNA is TGTGCCAGCAGCTTAACGCACTCTCTGGGAGGGCCTGGAGATACGCAGTATTTT. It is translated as CASSLTHSLGGPGDTQYF.

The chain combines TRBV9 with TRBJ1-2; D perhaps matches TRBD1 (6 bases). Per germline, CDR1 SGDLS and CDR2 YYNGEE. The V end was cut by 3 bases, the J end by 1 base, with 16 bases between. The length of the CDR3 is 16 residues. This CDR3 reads CASSAGGQSSNYGYTF. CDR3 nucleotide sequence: TGTGCCAGCAGCGCGGGTGGACAGTCAAGTAACTATGGCTACACCTTC.